This T cell receptor beta chain was observed in a study of neurological immune-mediated disorders. General study results and limits: No sharing of CDR3 amino acid sequences was observed among expanded clones across subjects, suggesting private repertoires in all groups.

Unsorted libraries were generated from 2 million PBMCs. These cells had been stored in RNAlater at -80 C. This clonotype came up many times. Its antigen is still unknown. Synthesis of cDNA was accomplished via 5'RACE employing 10-nucleotide random UMIs. Over 160 million TCR-beta sequences, together covering 15-18 subjects, were produced by every individual sequencing run that was carried out. TCRdb reanalysed the 5' RACE reads using MiXCR and keeps one entry per CDR3 protein. Found here are approximately 130,000 distinct CDR3 sequences, roughly 3.2% of them singletons; the top ten hold 1% to 1.5%. The ends were cut back, 7 bases at V and 1 base at J, with 8 bases in the middle. CDR3 size: 13 residues. The germline CDR1 and CDR2 sequences are SGDLS and YYNGEE.

The origin of this receptor is a woman under 40 with multiple sclerosis. The rearrangement links TRBV9 to TRBJ2-2; D might be TRBD1 (6 bases). Sequenced: PBMCs. CDR3 in amino acids: CASGQQNTGELFF. CDR3 DNA: TGTGCCAGCGGACAGCAGAACACCGGGGAGCTGTTTTTT.